This TCR beta chain was sequenced in a study of blood T cell repertoires in COVID-19 (TCRdb year 2020). The study in broad terms: Samples covering the acute and convalescent phases of COVID-19 were provided by collaborators in the United States, Italy and Spain. The material from the prospective study consisted of cDNA or gDNA derived from T cells, B-cell-depleted T cells, or PBMCs. Subjects who had been exposed to COVID-19, were actively infected with it, or had recovered from it provided the deeply sampled blood TCRbeta repertoires that made up the dataset. The repertoires were made available in a free public database intended to serve as a resource for research on the immune response to SARS-CoV-2. Samples came from the ongoing ImmuneRACE study (first 160 participants) plus 1,254 subjects from 6 global collaborators. A de-identified subject ID, COVID-19 status, age in years and sex were almost always included in the sample metadata. HLA class I and class II types, where available, came from metadata supplied by the sample provider rather than from assay-based typing. Broader findings and caveats from the paper: How much clinical and demographic metadata was included differed by source and by participant, and the metadata was provided uncurated.

The collaborating institutions used their own protocols to collect whole blood in K2EDTA tubes. For TCRbeta analysis, collaborators shipped samples in one of three forms: frozen whole blood, isolated PBMCs, or DNA extracted from either of those sample types. Details on this clone: Its antigen target is currently unknown. No base qualities exist here, and no much larger clone lies one base off it.

The immunoSEQ Assay, a bias-controlled multiplex PCR, was used to amplify TCRbeta CDR3 regions from genomic DNA. As for the original processing: Within the assay, amplification of reference gene primers was used to estimate how many nucleated cells each sample contained. Sequence reads were collapsed and filtered to measure the absolute abundance of every unique TCRbeta CDR3 rearrangement. Productive Simpson clonality was computed per sample as the square root of Simpson's diversity index over productive rearrangements. TCRdb retrieved this table from immuneACCESS and kept in-frame rearrangements only. Not all clones are present; in checked studies, unresolved V genes account for under half, and no reason is known for the remainder. V, J and clone size were drawn from that table, and D and trimming were deduced from the DNA. The sample yields about 250,000 clones; roughly 80% were counted once. Together, the top ten hold roughly 8% of the sample.

The receptor comes from a woman of 80 years or more with acute or convalescent COVID-19. What was sequenced was peripheral blood.

The CDR3 in this case is CASSLGAGVSADTQYF. The base sequence is TGTGCCAGCAGCTTAGGGGCAGGGGTAAGCGCAGATACGCAGTATTTT. The chain couples TRBV7-6 to TRBJ2-3; a tentative D match to TRBD1 spans 6 bases. The trim is 1 base for V and 4 bases for J, with a gap of 15 bases between the germline ends. Per the germline V gene, SGHVS is the CDR1 and FNYEAQ is the CDR2. The CDR3 sequence holds 16 residues, the cysteine and phenylalanine included. The entry retains the CDR3 DNA only, 48 bases that are in frame from base 1.